Given below is one T cell receptor beta chain in context. What it recognizes is unknown. Germline V CDR1 and CDR2: LNHDA, SQIVND (reference sequence). The CDR3 has 15 amino acids. V was clipped by 3 bases and J by 1 base, with 11 bases between them. Use of 60 Vbeta and 13 Jbeta primers characterized the PCR. The data were produced by immunoSEQ multiplex PCR, yet TCRdb's version contains in-frame clones alone and is incomplete. This table has approximately 140,000 clones, roughly 84% appearing once. This sample was included in a study of cytomegalovirus exposure and HLA in healthy donors. Findings and limits, study-wide: In a later analysis, HLA-associated beta chains showed higher expansion and lower generation probabilities than comparable chains. CMV serostatus stood as the only immune exposure information on hand. About 87% or about 30% of the time was how often most TCR beta V segments were productive, according to an earlier analysis. A reported reduction in N-insertions relative to the roughly 610-donor mean was seen in an Asian-associated ancestry cluster in a later analysis.

The chain links TRBV19 to TRBJ2-3, with D possibly being TRBD2 (6 bases). Sequencing input: PBMCs. The TCR comes from a girl aged 2-10 years in good health and CMV-seronegative. Here the CDR3 reads CASSIRPGGTDTQYF. The CDR3 DNA reads as TGTGCCAGTAGTATTCGGCCGGGGGGCACAGATACGCAGTATTTT.